A single sample gave rise to the 21 T cell receptor beta chains below, sequenced in a study of blood T cells in healthy people across ages. Through a sample-barcoded 5' primer and a J-beta primer mix, a second PCR was run for roughly 7 to 11 cycles. TCRdb recomputed calls from the 5' RACE reads with MiXCR, one row per CDR3 protein. Altogether some 780,000 distinct CDR3 sequences are present, approximately 60% being singletons, with the ten largest covering roughly 25%. Sample: blood. Receptors originate from a man aged 40-49 years in good health.

CDR3 loop: CASSLGGDNRSYEQYF. DNA for the CDR3: TGTGCCAGCAGCTTAGGAGGGGACAACCGCTCCTACGAGCAGTACTTC. The rearrangement uses TRBV11-1 and TRBJ2-7; perhaps TRBD1 as D (6 bases). This CDR3 has 16 amino acids. CDR1 is SGHAT and CDR2 is FQDESV in the germline V gene (reference sequence). Deletions cut 1 base from V and 0 bases from J, with 13 bases between.

The sample holds a few counts of this clonotype. This chain joins TRBV28 and TRBJ2-3; D may be TRBD2 (7 bases). This CDR3 is built from 13 residues. Deletions cut 6 bases from V and 6 bases from J, with 13 bases between. CDR1 MDHEN and CDR2 SYDVKM come from the germline V gene. The CDR3 is CASRLQGGDTQYF. Here the CDR3 DNA reads TGTGCCAGCAGGCTACAGGGAGGGGATACGCAGTATTTT.

A few counts support this clonotype. The chain has TRBV12-3 or TRBV12-4 and TRBJ2-5; 13 nucleotides agree with TRBD2. CDR3 length equals 17 residues. V was pared by 5 bases and J by 4 bases, with 10 bases of the junction left unmatched. The CDR3 nucleotides read TGTGCCAGCAGTCACCGGACTAGCGGGAGCCCTAGAGAGACCCAGTACTTC. The encoded protein is CASSHRTSGSPRETQYF.

J is TRBJ2-7 and V is TRBV28; tentatively, D is TRBD1 or TRBD2 (5 bases each). CDR3 size: 14 residues. Germline V CDR1 and CDR2: MDHEN, SYDVKM. The germline V and J ends were trimmed by 3 bases and 2 bases, with 11 bases remaining between them. This chain's CDR3 is CASSLPLGAYEQYF. The CDR3 region has the DNA TGTGCCAGCAGTTTGCCCCTGGGGGCCTACGAGCAGTACTTC.

In this sample, this clonotype turned up a few times. This rearrangement joins TRBV9 to TRBJ2-3, with D possibly TRBD2 on 5 matching bases. The germline V gene encodes CDR1 SGDLS and CDR2 YYNGEE. CDR3 length: 15 residues. V lost 0 bases, J lost 0 bases, and 8 bases lay in between. The CDR3 here is CASSVGELSTDTQYF. The DNA for the CDR3 is TGTGCCAGCAGCGTAGGGGAGTTAAGCACAGATACGCAGTATTTT.

The gene calls are TRBV4-2 and TRBJ2-1; TRBD1 aligns across 8 bases. This CDR3 contains 16 residues. The ends lost 0 bases at V and 2 bases at J; junction bases unmatched: 3. The germline gives CDR1 LGHNA, CDR2 YNFKEQ. CDR3 in amino acids: CASSQEGQGTYNEQFF. The CDR3, as DNA: TGTGCCAGCAGCCAAGAAGGACAGGGAACCTACAATGAGCAGTTCTTC.

This clonotype appeared once. The chain employs TRBV6-5 and TRBJ1-2; possible D gene TRBD1, 6 bases. Per germline, CDR1 MNHEY and CDR2 SVGAGI. The CDR3 totals 12 residues. Trimming cost V 5 bases and J 8 bases, with 12 bases left between them. The CDR3 bases are TGTGCCAGCAGTGCCCCAGGGGACGGCTACACCTTC. Translated, it gives CASSAPGDGYTF.

The rearrangement uses TRBV28 and TRBJ2-1; D may correspond to TRBD1 or TRBD2 (5 bases each). This CDR3 has 14 residues. Germline V CDR1 and CDR2: MDHEN, SYDVKM. V lost 10 bases to trimming and J lost 2 bases, with 15 bases between them. The CDR3 loop reads CATQRGSTYNEQFF. Here the CDR3 DNA reads TGTGCCACCCAGAGGGGCTCTACCTACAATGAGCAGTTCTTC. Full variable domain (outside the CDR3, taken from reference TRBV28 and TRBJ2-1): DVKVTQSSRYLVKRTGEKVFLECVQDMDHENMFWYRQDPGLGLRLIYFSYDVKMKEKGDIPEGYSVSREKKERFSLILESASTNQTSMYLCATQRGSTYNEQFFGPGTRLTVL.

This sequence joins TRBV12-3 or TRBV12-4 and TRBJ2-3; D remains ambiguous. This CDR3 has 15 amino acids. Trimming pared 8 bases from V and 9 bases from J, leaving 24 bases between. The CDR3 sequence: CASPPGIGLSPTQYF. For the CDR3, the DNA is TGTGCCAGCCCACCGGGTATAGGGTTAAGCCCGACGCAGTATTTT.

The chain employs TRBV6-6 and TRBJ2-3, with TRBD2 matching over 8 bases. J was trimmed by 3 bases and V by 0 bases; bases with no gene match: 2. This CDR3 is 15 amino acids long. Germline CDR1 MNHNY, CDR2 SVGAGI (reference sequence). CDR3 in DNA: TGTGCCAGCAGTTACTCGTCGGGGGGGACAGATACGCAGTATTTT. Protein: CASSYSSGGTDTQYF.

V is TRBV12-3 or TRBV12-4 and J is TRBJ1-1; D unclear. This CDR3 is 11 amino acids long. The V end was cut by 5 bases, the J end by 7 bases, with 8 bases between. CDR3 coding DNA: TGTGCCAGCAGTATCTCGAATGAAGCTTTCTTT. Translation gives CASSISNEAFF.

CDR3 DNA: TGTGCCAGCTCGCTCGGGTTGAAAGCCGGACGCGGTGAGCAGTTCTTC. Translating gives CASSLGLKAGRGEQFF. The V gene is TRBV28, the J gene TRBJ2-1; D gene ambiguous. Deletions cut 8 bases from V and 9 bases from J, with 26 bases between. CDR3 size: 16 residues. The germline V gene encodes CDR1 MDHEN and CDR2 SYDVKM.

The J gene is TRBJ2-7, the V gene TRBV2; no clear D gene. Looked up from germline, CDR1 is SNHLY and CDR2 is FYNNEI. Trimming removed 2 bases from V and 5 bases from J, with 13 bases in between. This CDR3 contains 14 residues. The CDR3 reads CASSEPGVRHEQYF. CDR3 DNA: TGTGCCAGCAGTGAACCTGGCGTTAGGCACGAGCAGTACTTC.

The genes are TRBV7-2 and TRBJ2-3; no firm D call. The CDR3 sequence is 13 residues long. Per the germline V gene, CDR1 is SGHTA and CDR2 is FQGNSA. Trimming left V 4 bases short and J 10 bases short, with 15 bases between. CDR3 DNA: TGTGCCAGCAGCTCTAAGGCCGATATACCGCAGTATTTT. Its protein is CASSSKADIPQYF.

This rearrangement joins TRBV12-3 or TRBV12-4 to TRBJ2-5; D unclear. V lost 6 bases and J 1 base, leaving 6 bases between the germline ends. The CDR3 consists of 12 residues. Written as DNA, the CDR3 is TGTGCCAGCAGCAACATCCAAGAGACCCAGTACTTC. Translating gives CASSNIQETQYF.

This clonotype was counted a few times. The genes are TRBV7-3 and TRBJ2-7; D is undetermined. Trimming cost V 2 bases and J 0 bases, with 11 bases left between them. This CDR3 is 15 amino acids long. Germline CDR1 reads SGHTA; CDR2 reads FQGTGA. This chain's CDR3 is CASSLLTISSYEQYF. The CDR3, as DNA: TGTGCCAGCAGCTTACTTACTATCAGCTCCTACGAGCAGTACTTC.

V is TRBV18 and J is TRBJ1-3; TRBD1 might be the D (5 bases). This CDR3 has 15 residues. Per the germline V gene, CDR1 is KGHSH and CDR2 is LQKENI. Trimming removed 1 base at V and 0 bases at J, with 7 bases between. CDR3 nucleotide sequence: TGTGCCAGCTCACCACTCCAGGGCTCTGGAAACACCATATATTTT. This translates into CASSPLQGSGNTIYF.

The J gene is TRBJ1-5, the V gene TRBV15; 10 nucleotides line up with TRBD1. The CDR3 is made up of 14 amino acids. Germline values: CDR1 LNHNV, CDR2 YYDKDF (reference sequence). V trimming: 5 bases; J trimming: 2 bases; junction bases outside the gene matches: 0. This chain's CDR3 is CATSGTGGNQPQHF. CDR3 bases: TGTGCCACCAGCGGGACAGGGGGCAATCAGCCCCAGCATTTT.

The V and J genes are TRBV7-3 and TRBJ1-2; D perhaps matches TRBD1 (5 bases). Germline V CDR1 and CDR2: SGHTA, FQGTGA. Deletions cut 5 bases from V and 4 bases from J, with 20 bases between. The CDR3 loop spans 16 amino acids. The DNA of the CDR3 is TGTGCCAGCAGCCCCGATGGGGGGATGTTACCCTATGGCTACACCTTC. It specifies CASSPDGGMLPYGYTF.

This chain's CDR3 is CASSLDSPPLTDTQYF. In DNA, the CDR3 is TGTGCCAGCAGCCTCGACAGTCCTCCGCTCACAGATACGCAGTATTTT. The V and J genes are TRBV9 and TRBJ2-3, with D maybe TRBD1 (5 bases). Trimming stripped 4 bases from V and 2 bases from J, with 17 bases between. CDR1 is SGDLS and CDR2 is YYNGEE in the germline V gene. This CDR3 has 16 amino acids.

The rearrangement links TRBV28 to TRBJ1-2; the match to TRBD1 covers 7 bases. V dropped 6 bases and J dropped 8; count of bases not matched to a gene: 12. The germline gives CDR1 MDHEN, CDR2 SYDVKM. This CDR3 spans 14 amino acids. CDR3 region: CASRPRGRVEGYTF. CDR3 DNA: TGTGCCAGCAGGCCCAGGGGGAGGGTTGAGGGCTACACCTTC.